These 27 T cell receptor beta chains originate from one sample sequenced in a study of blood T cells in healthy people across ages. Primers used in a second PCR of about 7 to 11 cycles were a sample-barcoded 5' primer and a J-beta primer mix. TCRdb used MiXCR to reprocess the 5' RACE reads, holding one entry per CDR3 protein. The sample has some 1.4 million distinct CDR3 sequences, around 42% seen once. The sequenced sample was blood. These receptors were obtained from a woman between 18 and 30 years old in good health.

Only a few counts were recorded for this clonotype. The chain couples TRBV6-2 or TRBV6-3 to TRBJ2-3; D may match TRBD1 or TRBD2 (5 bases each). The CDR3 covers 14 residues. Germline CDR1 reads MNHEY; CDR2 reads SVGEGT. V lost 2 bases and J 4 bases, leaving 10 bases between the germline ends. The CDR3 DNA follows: TGTGCCAGCAGTTACGGGGGAACCTCAGATACGCAGTATTTT. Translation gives CASSYGGTSDTQYF.

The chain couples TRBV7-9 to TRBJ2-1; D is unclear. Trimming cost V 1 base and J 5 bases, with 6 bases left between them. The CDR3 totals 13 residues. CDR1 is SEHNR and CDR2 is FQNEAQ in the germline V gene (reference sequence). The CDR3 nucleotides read TGTGCCAGCAGCTTAGTCGTCCACAATGAGCAGTTCTTC. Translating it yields CASSLVVHNEQFF.

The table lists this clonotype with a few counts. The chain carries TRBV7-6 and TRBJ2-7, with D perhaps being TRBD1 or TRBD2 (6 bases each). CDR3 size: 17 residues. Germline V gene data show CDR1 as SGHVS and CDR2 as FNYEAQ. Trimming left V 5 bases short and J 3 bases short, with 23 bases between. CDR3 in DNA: TGTGCCAGCAGCCGTAACCCGGGGGCAGGAGGATACTACGAGCAGTACTTC. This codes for CASSRNPGAGGYYEQYF.

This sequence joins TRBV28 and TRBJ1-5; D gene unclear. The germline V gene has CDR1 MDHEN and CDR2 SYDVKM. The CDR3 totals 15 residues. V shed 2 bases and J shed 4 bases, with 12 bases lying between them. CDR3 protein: CASSLPATGNQPQHF. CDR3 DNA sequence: TGTGCCAGCAGTTTACCGGCGACGGGGAATCAGCCCCAGCATTTT.

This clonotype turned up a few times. CDR3 DNA sequence: TGTGCCTGGAGTTCCCCTTGGAACGAGCAGTACTTC. Protein product: CAWSSPWNEQYF. The chain uses TRBV30 and TRBJ2-7; D unresolved. Germline V gives CDR1 GTSNPN, CDR2 SVGIG (reference sequence). V lost 2 bases, J lost 5 bases, and 10 bases lay in between. The CDR3 consists of 12 residues.

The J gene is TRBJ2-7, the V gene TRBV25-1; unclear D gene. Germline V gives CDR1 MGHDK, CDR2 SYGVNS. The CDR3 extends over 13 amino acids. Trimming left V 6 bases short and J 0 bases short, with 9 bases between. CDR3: CASSGSFSYEQYF. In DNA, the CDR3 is TGTGCCAGCAGCGGGTCCTTCTCCTACGAGCAGTACTTC.

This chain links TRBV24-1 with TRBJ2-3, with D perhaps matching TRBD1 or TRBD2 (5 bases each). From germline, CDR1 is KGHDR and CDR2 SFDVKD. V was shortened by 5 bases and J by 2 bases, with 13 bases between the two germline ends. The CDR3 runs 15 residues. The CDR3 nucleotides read TGTGCCACCAGTGCTGCGAGGGACCTCACAGATACGCAGTATTTT. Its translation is CATSAARDLTDTQYF.

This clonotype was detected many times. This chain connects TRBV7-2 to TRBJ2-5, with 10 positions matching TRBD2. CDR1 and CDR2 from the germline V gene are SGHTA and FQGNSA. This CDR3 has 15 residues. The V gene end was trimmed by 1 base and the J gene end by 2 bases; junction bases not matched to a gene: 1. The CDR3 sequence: CASSLVAGGQETQYF. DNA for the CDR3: TGTGCCAGCAGCTTAGTAGCGGGGGGTCAAGAGACCCAGTACTTC.

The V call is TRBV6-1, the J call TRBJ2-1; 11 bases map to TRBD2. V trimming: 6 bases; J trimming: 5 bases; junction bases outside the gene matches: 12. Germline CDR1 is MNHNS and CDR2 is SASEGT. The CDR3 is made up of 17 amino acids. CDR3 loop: CASSISTSGRLDNEQFF. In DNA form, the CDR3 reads TGTGCCAGCAGCATAAGTACTAGCGGGAGATTAGACAATGAGCAGTTCTTC.

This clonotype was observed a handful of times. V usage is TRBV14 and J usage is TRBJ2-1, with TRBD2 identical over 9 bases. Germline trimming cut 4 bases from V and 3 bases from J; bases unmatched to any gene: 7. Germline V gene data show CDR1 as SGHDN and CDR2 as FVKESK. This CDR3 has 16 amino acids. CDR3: CASSRREGPFYNEQFF. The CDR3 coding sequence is TGTGCCAGCAGCCGGCGGGAGGGCCCCTTCTACAATGAGCAGTTCTTC.

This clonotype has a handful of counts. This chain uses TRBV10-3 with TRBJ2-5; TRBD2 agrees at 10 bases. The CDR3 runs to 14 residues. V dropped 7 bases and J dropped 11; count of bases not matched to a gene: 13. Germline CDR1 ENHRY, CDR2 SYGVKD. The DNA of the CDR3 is TGTGCCATCACACCCCTAGCGGGAGAGGGAGAGCAGTACTTC. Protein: CAITPLAGEGEQYF.

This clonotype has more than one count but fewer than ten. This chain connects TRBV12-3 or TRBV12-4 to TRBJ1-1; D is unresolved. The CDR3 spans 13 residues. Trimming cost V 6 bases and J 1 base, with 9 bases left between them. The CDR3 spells CASSNLGNTEAFF. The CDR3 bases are TGTGCCAGCAGCAACCTAGGGAACACTGAAGCTTTCTTT.

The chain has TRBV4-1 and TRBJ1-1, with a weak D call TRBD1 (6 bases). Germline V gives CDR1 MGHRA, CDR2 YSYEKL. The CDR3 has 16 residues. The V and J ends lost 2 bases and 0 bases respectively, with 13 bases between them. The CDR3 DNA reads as TGCGCCAGCAGCCAACCTACGGGACACATGAACACTGAAGCTTTCTTT. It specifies CASSQPTGHMNTEAFF.

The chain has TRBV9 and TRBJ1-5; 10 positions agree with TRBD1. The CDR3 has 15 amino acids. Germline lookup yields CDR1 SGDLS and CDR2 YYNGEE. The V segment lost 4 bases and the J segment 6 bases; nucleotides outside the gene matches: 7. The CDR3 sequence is CASSSGTGDAQPQHF. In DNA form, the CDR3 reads TGTGCCAGCAGCTCCGGGACAGGGGACGCTCAGCCCCAGCATTTT.

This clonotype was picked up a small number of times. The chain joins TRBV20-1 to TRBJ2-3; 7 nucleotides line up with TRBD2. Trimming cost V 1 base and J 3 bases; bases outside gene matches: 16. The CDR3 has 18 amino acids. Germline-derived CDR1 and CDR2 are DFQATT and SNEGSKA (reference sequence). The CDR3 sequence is CSARALEEGRAFTDTQYF. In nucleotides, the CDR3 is TGCAGTGCTAGAGCCCTCGAGGAAGGGAGGGCATTTACAGATACGCAGTATTTT.

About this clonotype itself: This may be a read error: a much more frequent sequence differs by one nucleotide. DNA for the CDR3: TGTGCCAGCAGCTTAGATTCACCCCCCCACTTT. Its translation is CASSLDSPPHF. The rearrangement links TRBV11-2 to TRBJ1-6; D is uncertain. The CDR3 runs 11 residues. The germline gives CDR1 SGHAT, CDR2 FQNNGV.

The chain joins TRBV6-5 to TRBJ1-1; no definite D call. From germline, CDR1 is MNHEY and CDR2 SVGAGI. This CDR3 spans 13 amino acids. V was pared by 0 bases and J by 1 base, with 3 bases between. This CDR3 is CASSYSENTEAFF. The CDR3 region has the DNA TGTGCCAGCAGTTACTCTGAGAACACTGAAGCTTTCTTT.

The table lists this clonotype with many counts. CDR3 sequence (DNA): TGTGCCAGCAGCGTAGCTACGGCGTTGGGACTCCCCACCTTC. Translating gives CASSVATALGLPTF. The gene calls are TRBV9 and TRBJ1-2; the D gene is possibly TRBD1 (5 bases). Germline V lookup: CDR1 SGDLS, CDR2 YYNGEE. CDR3 length equals 14 residues. Trimming cost V 0 bases and J 13 bases, with 19 bases left between them.

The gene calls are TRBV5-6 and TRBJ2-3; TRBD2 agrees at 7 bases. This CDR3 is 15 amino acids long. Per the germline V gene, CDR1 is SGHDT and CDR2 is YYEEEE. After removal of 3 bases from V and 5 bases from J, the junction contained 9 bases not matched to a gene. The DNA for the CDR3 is TGTGCCAGCAGCTCCTCGGGGGAGGGTCTAGATACGCAGTATTTT. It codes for CASSSSGEGLDTQYF.

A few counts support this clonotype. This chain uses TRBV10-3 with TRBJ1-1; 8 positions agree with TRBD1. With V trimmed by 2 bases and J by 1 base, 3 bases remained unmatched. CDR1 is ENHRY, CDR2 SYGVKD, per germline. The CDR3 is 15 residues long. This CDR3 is CAISEGGTGNTEAFF. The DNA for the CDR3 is TGTGCCATCAGTGAGGGAGGGACAGGGAACACTGAAGCTTTCTTT.

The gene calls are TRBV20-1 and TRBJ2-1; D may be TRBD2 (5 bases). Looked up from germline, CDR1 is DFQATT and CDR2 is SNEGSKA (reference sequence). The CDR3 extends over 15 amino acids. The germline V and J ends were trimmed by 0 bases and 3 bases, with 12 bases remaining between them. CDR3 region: CSARDQGRGYNEQFF. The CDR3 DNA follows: TGCAGTGCTAGAGATCAAGGCCGGGGCTACAATGAGCAGTTCTTC.

CDR3 protein: CASTQGGSSYEQYF. The CDR3 region has the DNA TGTGCCAGCACCCAAGGGGGGAGTTCCTACGAGCAGTACTTC. The rearrangement joins TRBV6-5 to TRBJ2-7; D assignment may be TRBD1 or TRBD2 (6 bases each). CDR1 is MNHEY, CDR2 SVGAGI, per germline. V lost 7 bases to trimming and J lost 1 base, with 14 bases between them. The CDR3 spans 14 residues.

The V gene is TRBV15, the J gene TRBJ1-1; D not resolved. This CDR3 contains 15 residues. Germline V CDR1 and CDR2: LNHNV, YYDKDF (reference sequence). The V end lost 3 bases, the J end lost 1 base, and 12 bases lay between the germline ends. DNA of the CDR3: TGTGCCACCAGCAGTCTCGATTTGGGGAACACTGAAGCTTTCTTT. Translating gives CATSSLDLGNTEAFF.

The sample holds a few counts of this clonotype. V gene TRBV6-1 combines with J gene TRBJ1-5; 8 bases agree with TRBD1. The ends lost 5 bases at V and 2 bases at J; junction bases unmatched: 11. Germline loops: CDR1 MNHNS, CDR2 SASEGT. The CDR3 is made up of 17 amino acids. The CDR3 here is CASSPGQGMVGNQPQHF. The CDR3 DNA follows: TGTGCCAGCAGTCCCGGACAGGGAATGGTCGGCAATCAGCCCCAGCATTTT.

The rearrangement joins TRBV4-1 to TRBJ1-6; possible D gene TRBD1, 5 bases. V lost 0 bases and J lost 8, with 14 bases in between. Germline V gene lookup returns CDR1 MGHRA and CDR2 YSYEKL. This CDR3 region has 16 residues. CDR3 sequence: CASSQDKIWGDSPLHF. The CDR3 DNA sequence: TGCGCCAGCAGCCAAGATAAGATTTGGGGGGATTCACCCCTCCACTTT.

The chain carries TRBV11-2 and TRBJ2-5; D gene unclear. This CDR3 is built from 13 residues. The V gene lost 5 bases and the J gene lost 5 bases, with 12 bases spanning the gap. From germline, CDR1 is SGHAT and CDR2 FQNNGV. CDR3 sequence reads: CASSTRTWETQYF. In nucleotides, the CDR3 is TGTGCCAGCAGCACCCGGACGTGGGAGACCCAGTACTTC.

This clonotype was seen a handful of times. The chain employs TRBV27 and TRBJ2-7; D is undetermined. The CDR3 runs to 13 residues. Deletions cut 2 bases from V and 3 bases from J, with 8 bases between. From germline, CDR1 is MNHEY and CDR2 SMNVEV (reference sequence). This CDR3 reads CASSLTPDYEQYF. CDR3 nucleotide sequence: TGTGCCAGCAGTTTAACCCCGGACTACGAGCAGTACTTC.